What follows are 18 T cell receptor beta chains derived from one specimen sequenced in a study of blood T cell repertoires in COVID-19. Using immunoSEQ multiplex PCR, the repertoire was profiled, and TCRdb retains in-frame clones only, with some absent. Of 350,000 or so clones in the sample, around 89% are singletons; the top ten hold 6.5%. The sample was peripheral blood. The receptors derive from a man younger than 35 with active or convalescent COVID-19.

The chain is built from TRBV14 and TRBJ2-2; D not resolved. The CDR3 consists of 16 residues. The V and J ends lost 4 bases and 8 bases respectively, with 20 bases between them. Germline V gives CDR1 SGHDN, CDR2 FVKESK. In DNA form, the CDR3 reads TGTGCCAGCAGCCTTCGCGGCAGCTCACTATGGGGGGAGCTGTTTTTT. Amino acids: CASSLRGSSLWGELFF.

V usage is TRBV19 and J usage is TRBJ2-7; 7 bases align to TRBD1. The germline gives CDR1 LNHDA, CDR2 SQIVND (reference sequence). The trim removed 4 bases at V and 2 bases at J, leaving 8 bases unmatched. This CDR3 has 15 amino acids. This CDR3 reads CASSTTGDPAYEQYF. The DNA of the CDR3 is TGTGCCAGTAGTACAACAGGGGATCCGGCCTACGAGCAGTACTTC.

CDR3 sequence: CASSAGDRPQMFF. In DNA form, the CDR3 reads TGTGCCAGCAGCGCGGGGGATCGCCCGCAGATGTTTTTT. The chain links TRBV3-1 (or the pseudogene TRBV3-2) to TRBJ1-4, with D maybe TRBD1 (5 bases). Germline CDR1 is LGHDT and CDR2 is YNNKEL (reference sequence). CDR3 size: 13 residues. With 5 bases removed from V and 15 bases from J, the gap between germline ends came to 19 bases.

J is TRBJ2-7 and V is TRBV18; possibly TRBD1 for D (6 bases). Germline V gene data show CDR1 as KGHSH and CDR2 as LQKENI. V shed 4 bases and J shed 2 bases, with 15 bases lying between them. The CDR3 length is 15 residues. In nucleotides, the CDR3 is TGTGCCAGCTCACAGGGCCGGGACATCACCTACGAGCAGTACTTC. Its translation is CASSQGRDITYEQYF.

This chain connects TRBV10-1 to TRBJ2-7; 10 nucleotides agree with TRBD2. Germline V lookup: CDR1 WNHNN, CDR2 SYGVQD (reference sequence). The CDR3 extends over 14 amino acids. V was clipped by 7 bases and J by 0 bases; unmatched bases: 3. Here the CDR3 reads CASILAGLSYEQYF. CDR3 nucleotides: TGCGCCAGCATACTAGCGGGGCTCTCCTACGAGCAGTACTTC.

V usage is TRBV11-3 and J usage is TRBJ2-1; TRBD1 aligns across 11 bases. This CDR3 is 18 amino acids long. Looked up from germline, CDR1 is SGHNT and CDR2 is YENEEA. The V and J ends lost 1 base and 8 bases, in that order; junction bases with no gene match: 13. The CDR3 spells CASSLGTHRDRGYDEQFF. The CDR3 coding sequence is TGTGCCAGCAGCTTAGGGACACACCGGGACAGGGGGTACGATGAGCAGTTCTTC.

V and J are TRBV15 and TRBJ2-7; 7 bases line up with TRBD2. Germline V CDR1 and CDR2: LNHNV, YYDKDF (reference sequence). CDR3 size: 14 residues. V shed 1 base and J 5 bases; nucleotides not matched to a gene: 5. The CDR3 bases are TGTGCCACCAGCAGAGGGGTTGCGGGGGACGAGCAGTACTTC. Translated, it gives CATSRGVAGDEQYF.

This clone was detected only once. The chain has TRBV5-1 and TRBJ1-1; D ambiguous. Trimming left V 4 bases short and J 2 bases short, with 15 bases between. The CDR3 covers 15 residues. Per germline, CDR1 SGHRS and CDR2 YFSETQ. CDR3 sequence reads: CASSVSSVPNTEAFF. The CDR3 DNA is TGCGCCAGCAGCGTTTCCTCAGTCCCCAACACTGAAGCTTTCTTT.

Here the CDR3 reads CASSFRGGVGYEQYF. In nucleotides, the CDR3 is TGTGCCAGCAGCTTCAGAGGGGGTGTGGGGTACGAGCAGTACTTC. The chain uses TRBV7-2 and TRBJ2-7; perhaps TRBD1 as D (6 bases). The V end was cut by 3 bases, the J end by 4 bases, with 16 bases between. The CDR3 consists of 15 residues. Germline CDR1 and CDR2: SGHTA and FQGNSA.

V and J are TRBV12-3 or TRBV12-4 and TRBJ1-5; tentative D call: TRBD1 (5 bases). The CDR3 is 13 residues long. V lost 3 bases and J lost 6, with 9 bases in between. CDR3 protein: CASSFGGSQPQHF. The CDR3 DNA is TGTGCCAGCAGTTTTGGGGGGAGTCAGCCCCAGCATTTT.

The chain uses TRBV7-9 and TRBJ2-4; D is perhaps TRBD2 (6 bases). The germline CDR1 and CDR2 sequences are SEHNR and FQNEAQ (reference sequence). V lost 4 bases to trimming and J lost 9 bases, with 13 bases between them. The CDR3 runs to 13 residues. CDR3: CASSYSGTPIQYF. As DNA, the CDR3 is TGTGCCAGCAGCTATTCCGGGACTCCCATTCAGTACTTC.

The chain's CDR3 is CAISRGSGSYEQFF. The CDR3 bases are TGTGCCATCAGCCGCGGTAGCGGGAGTTATGAGCAGTTCTTC. The chain combines TRBV10-3 with TRBJ2-1, with 9 bases lining up with TRBD2. This CDR3 comprises 14 residues. After removal of 6 bases from V and 8 bases from J, the junction contained 8 bases not matched to a gene. CDR1 and CDR2 (germline): ENHRY, SYGVKD.

This sequence joins TRBV19 and TRBJ1-3; 9 bases match TRBD1. This CDR3 spans 15 amino acids. V was clipped by 5 bases and J by 2 bases; unmatched bases: 4. The germline V gene has CDR1 LNHDA and CDR2 SQIVND (reference sequence). In DNA, the CDR3 is TGTGCCAGTAGTGCCGGGACAGGGACTGGAAACACCATATATTTT. It encodes CASSAGTGTGNTIYF.

With regard to this clone: Other DNA sequences in this specimen translate into the identical CDR3. V gene TRBV6-5 combines with J gene TRBJ1-1, with 8 nucleotides matching TRBD1. The CDR3 length is 13 residues. The germline gives CDR1 MNHEY, CDR2 SVGAGI. With V trimmed by 7 bases and J by 3 bases, 4 bases remained unmatched. The CDR3 coding sequence is TGTGCCAGCACCCAGACAGGGGACACTGAAGCTTTCTTT. This encodes CASTQTGDTEAFF.

The chain joins TRBV4-3 to TRBJ2-7; tentative D call: TRBD1 (5 bases). V was shortened by 0 bases and J by 3 bases, with 15 bases between the two germline ends. Germline V gene lookup returns CDR1 LGHNA and CDR2 YSLEER. The CDR3 has 16 amino acids. CDR3: CASSQDRWTPYYEQYF. CDR3 sequence (DNA): TGCGCCAGCAGCCAAGATCGCTGGACACCCTACTACGAGCAGTACTTC.

V gene TRBV20-1 combines with J gene TRBJ1-2, with 9 bases matching TRBD1. The CDR3 sequence is 15 residues long. V dropped 3 bases and J dropped 1; count of bases not matched to a gene: 6. Germline V lookup: CDR1 DFQATT, CDR2 SNEGSKA (reference sequence). The CDR3 loop reads CSASAPGQGNYGYTF. CDR3 coding DNA: TGCAGTGCTAGTGCCCCGGGACAGGGTAACTATGGCTACACCTTC.

This clone was detected once. The V gene is TRBV2, the J gene TRBJ2-1, with TRBD2 matching 8 bases. V dropped 7 bases and J dropped 4; count of bases not matched to a gene: 9. Germline CDR1 and CDR2: SNHLY and FYNNEI. The length of the CDR3 is 15 residues. The CDR3 protein is CASTYGGAGYNEQFF. CDR3 in DNA: TGTGCCAGCACTTACGGGGGGGCCGGGTACAATGAGCAGTTCTTC.

V gene TRBV4-3 combines with J gene TRBJ1-6, with no clear D. This CDR3 comprises 15 residues. The germline V and J ends were trimmed by 1 base and 10 bases, with 14 bases remaining between them. CDR1 and CDR2 (germline): LGHNA, YSLEER. The DNA for the CDR3 is TGCGCCAGCAGCCAAGTGTGGCAGGCTGGCTCACCCCTCCACTTT. It yields the protein CASSQVWQAGSPLHF.